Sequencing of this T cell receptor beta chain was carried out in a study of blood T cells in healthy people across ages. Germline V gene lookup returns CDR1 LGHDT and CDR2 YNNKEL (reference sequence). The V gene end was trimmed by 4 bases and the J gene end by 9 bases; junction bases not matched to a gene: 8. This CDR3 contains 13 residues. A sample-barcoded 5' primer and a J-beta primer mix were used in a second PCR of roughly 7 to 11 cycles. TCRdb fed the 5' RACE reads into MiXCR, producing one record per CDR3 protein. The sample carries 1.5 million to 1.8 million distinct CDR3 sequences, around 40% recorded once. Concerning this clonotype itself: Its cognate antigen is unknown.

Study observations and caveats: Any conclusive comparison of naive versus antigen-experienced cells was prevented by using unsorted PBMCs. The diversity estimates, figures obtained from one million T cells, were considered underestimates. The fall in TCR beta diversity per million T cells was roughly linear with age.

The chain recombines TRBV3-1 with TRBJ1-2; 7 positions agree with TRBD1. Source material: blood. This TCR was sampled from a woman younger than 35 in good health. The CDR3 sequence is CASSRNRDRRYTF. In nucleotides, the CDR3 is TGTGCCAGCAGCCGAAACCGGGACAGACGCTACACCTTC.